Presented here are 27 T cell receptor beta chains from one specimen sequenced in a study of regulatory T cells in long-lasting Graves disease. Construction of the TCR beta libraries employed iRepertoire HTBI primers in conjunction with Arm-PCR of CDR3 regions. MiXCR, applied by TCRdb to the multiplex PCR reads, yields one record per CDR3 protein. The sample records 500,000 or so distinct CDR3 sequences, 15% to 20% being singletons. Time point here: newly diagnosed GD, antithyroid drugs for less than 3 months. RNA isolated from PBMCs was used to make the TCR library. The sample was also linked to a second study, of T cells in Graves' hyperthyroidism and ophthalmopathy.

The sample in question was peripheral blood mononuclear cells (PBMCs), obtained at new diagnosis, from a patient treated with antithyroid drugs. The receptors stem from a woman aged 35-60 years with Graves disease.

In this sample, this clonotype turned up a few times. A read error is possible here, since a much larger clone lies one base away. V gene TRBV11-2 combines with J gene TRBJ1-1; maybe TRBD1 (6 bases). Germline V gene data show CDR1 as SGHAT and CDR2 as FQNNGV. This CDR3 is built from 16 residues. V gave up 3 bases and J gave up 1 base, with 15 bases separating them. The chain's CDR3 is CASSFQGQNPNTEAFF. DNA of the CDR3: TGTGCCAGCAGCTTCCAAGGACAGAACCCGAACACTGAAGCTTTCTTT.

This clonotype was seen at least ten times. The DNA for the CDR3 is TGCAGTGCCCTCGGACAGGGGAGGGAAAATGAGCAGTTCTTC. It is translated as CSALGQGRENEQFF. The V and J genes are TRBV20-1 and TRBJ2-1; 9 positions agree with TRBD1. Germline CDR1 is DFQATT and CDR2 is SNEGSKA (reference sequence). Germline trimming cut 6 bases from V and 7 bases from J; bases unmatched to any gene: 10. The CDR3 covers 14 residues.

The chain links TRBV5-1 to TRBJ2-1, with 8 nucleotides matching TRBD1. J was trimmed by 8 bases and V by 3 bases; bases with no gene match: 7. The CDR3 runs to 14 residues. Germline CDR1 SGHRS, CDR2 YFSETQ. CDR3 sequence (DNA): TGCGCCAGCAGCTGGCAGACAGGGGCGGATGAGCAGTTCTTC. This codes for CASSWQTGADEQFF.

This clonotype was found a few times. A single base separates this from a much larger clone, so it may be a read error. This chain joins TRBV27 and TRBJ2-7; TRBD2 aligns across 13 bases. In germline, CDR1 is MNHEY, CDR2 SMNVEV (reference sequence). The CDR3 is 16 amino acids. V shed 5 bases and J 7 bases; nucleotides not matched to a gene: 11. This CDR3 reads CASSPQTSGGFNEQYF. In DNA form, the CDR3 reads TGTGCCAGCAGTCCCCAGACTAGCGGGGGGTTCAATGAGCAGTACTTC.

The V and J genes are TRBV12-3 or TRBV12-4 and TRBJ2-3; the D gene is possibly TRBD1 (5 bases). This CDR3 is built from 16 residues. The germline V and J ends were trimmed by 6 bases and 2 bases, with 18 bases remaining between them. In DNA, the CDR3 is TGTGCCAGCAGCCTCTTTACAGGTTCCCTCACAGATACGCAGTATTTT. The encoded protein is CASSLFTGSLTDTQYF.

The sample holds many counts of this clonotype. This rearrangement joins TRBV12-5 to TRBJ1-4; the match to TRBD1 covers 8 bases. The germline V gene has CDR1 LGHNT and CDR2 FRNRAP. This CDR3 is 15 amino acids long. Trimming cost V 4 bases and J 8 bases; bases outside gene matches: 9. CDR3 coding DNA: TGTGCTAGTGGTTCTCCGGACAGGGTCGGCGAAAAACTGTTTTTT. This gives the protein CASGSPDRVGEKLFF. The full variable domain, completed using reference TRBV12-5 and TRBJ1-4, is DARVTQTPRHKVTEMGQEVTMRCQPILGHNTVFWYRQTMMQGLELLAYFRNRAPLDDSGMPKDRFSAEMPDATLATLKIQPSEPRDSAVYFCASGSPDRVGEKLFFGSGTQLSVL.

There are many counts of this clonotype. The CDR3 is CASSGTVSSYEQYF. CDR3 in DNA: TGTGCCAGCAGTGGGACGGTGAGCTCCTACGAGCAGTACTTC. V usage is TRBV6-1 and J usage is TRBJ2-7, with D hard to call. CDR3 length: 14 residues. Germline assignment: CDR1 MNHNS and CDR2 SASEGT. V was shortened by 4 bases and J by 0 bases, with 10 bases between the two germline ends.

This clonotype occurred many times. V is TRBV11-2 and J is TRBJ1-4, with D possibly being TRBD1 (5 bases). Per the germline V gene, CDR1 is SGHAT and CDR2 is FQNNGV. The CDR3 covers 15 residues. V lost 3 bases to trimming and J lost 0 bases, with 8 bases between them. The CDR3 DNA reads as TGTGCCAGCAGCTTCGACAGAGCAACTAATGAAAAACTGTTTTTT. Its protein product is CASSFDRATNEKLFF.

The chain uses TRBV6-2 or TRBV6-3 and TRBJ1-4; a weak D match, TRBD1 (5 bases). Germline V gene sequence: CDR1 MNHEY, CDR2 SVGEGT. V lost 6 bases, J lost 4 bases, and 15 bases lay in between. This CDR3 is built from 15 residues. CDR3 protein: CASSPDGANNEKLFF. Written as DNA, the CDR3 is TGTGCCAGCAGCCCCGACGGGGCGAATAATGAAAAACTGTTTTTT.

This clonotype appeared many times. J is TRBJ2-7 and V is TRBV11-2, with 9 bases matching TRBD1. Losses at the gene ends were 4 bases for V and 4 bases for J; bases not matched to a gene: 8. CDR3 length: 15 amino acids. Germline CDR1 and CDR2: SGHAT and FQNNGV. For the CDR3, the DNA is TGTGCCAGCAGCTCCCCCGGACAGGGGAGGTACGAGCAGTACTTC. Amino acid sequence: CASSSPGQGRYEQYF. The variable domain in full, completed from reference TRBV11-2 and TRBJ2-7, reads EAGVAQSPRYKIIEKRQSVAFWCNPISGHATLYWYQQILGQGPKLLIQFQNNGVVDDSQLPKDRFSAERLKGVDSTLKIQPAKLEDSAVYLCASSSPGQGRYEQYFGPGTRLTVT.

This clonotype was seen only a few times. The chain combines TRBV12-3 or TRBV12-4 with TRBJ1-1; the match to TRBD1 covers 8 bases. After removal of 5 bases from V and 8 bases from J, the junction contained 7 bases not matched to a gene. The CDR3 runs to 13 residues. The CDR3 DNA is TGTGCCAGCAGTCAAACAACAGGGGGAGAAGCTTTCTTT. The encoded protein is CASSQTTGGEAFF.

As for this clonotype: A much bigger clone sits one base away, suggesting this may be a read error. The chain employs TRBV5-4 and TRBJ2-3, with TRBD2 identical over 8 bases. This CDR3 has 15 amino acids. Germline V lookup: CDR1 SGHNT, CDR2 YYREEE (reference sequence). With V trimmed by 1 base and J by 2 bases, 3 bases remained unmatched. The CDR3 bases are TGTGCCAGCAGCTTGCAGCGGGGGACCACAGATACGCAGTATTTT. This sequence encodes CASSLQRGTTDTQYF.

This chain connects TRBV4-1 to TRBJ1-6; TRBD1 is a possible D gene (5 bases). Germline assignment: CDR1 MGHRA and CDR2 YSYEKL. V was trimmed by 1 base and J by 4 bases, leaving 11 bases between them. CDR3 size: 16 residues. CDR3 loop: CASSQAGGGYNSPLHF. The CDR3 region has the DNA TGCGCCAGCAGCCAAGCGGGGGGGGGGTATAATTCACCCCTCCACTTT.

This clonotype was seen repeatedly, ten times or more. The V call is TRBV6-2 or TRBV6-3, the J call TRBJ1-2; D possibly corresponds to TRBD1 (5 bases). The ends were cut back, 2 bases at V and 4 bases at J, with 8 bases in the middle. The CDR3 totals 13 residues. The V gene's germline CDR1 is MNHEY and CDR2 SVGEGT. The CDR3 DNA is TGTGCCAGCAGTTACGGGGGAGTCTATGGCTACACCTTC. It is translated as CASSYGGVYGYTF.

This clonotype was counted ten times or more. This chain links TRBV30 with TRBJ2-3; D gene uncertain. V shed 3 bases and J shed 1 base, with 11 bases lying between them. The germline V gene has CDR1 GTSNPN and CDR2 SVGIG (reference sequence). This CDR3 has 14 amino acids. The CDR3 is CAWSNRLGTDTQYF. The CDR3 coding sequence is TGTGCCTGGAGCAACAGACTCGGCACAGATACGCAGTATTTT.

Details on this clonotype: One end of the junction varies from germline; a read error may be responsible. This chain links TRBV20-1 with TRBJ2-7; D is uncertain. The CDR3 extends over 15 amino acids. Germline V gene sequence: CDR1 DFQATT, CDR2 SNEGSKA (reference sequence). CDR3 bases: TGCGGTGCTATAGAAGAAGATCGTCTGACTCTTCGGCAGTACTTC. Translation: CGAIEEDRLTLRQYF.

This clonotype was seen at least ten times. This chain joins TRBV2 and TRBJ2-5; TRBD2 might be the D (6 bases). The CDR3 length is 14 residues. The germline V and J ends were trimmed by 6 bases and 0 bases, with 11 bases remaining between them. Germline CDR1 SNHLY, CDR2 FYNNEI. The CDR3 DNA reads as TGTGCCAGCAGCACTACTAGCTACCAAGAGACCCAGTACTTC. This translates into CASSTTSYQETQYF.

This clonotype was found a few times. The chain is built from TRBV2 and TRBJ1-2, with D unresolved. CDR1 SNHLY and CDR2 FYNNEI come from the germline V gene. This CDR3 has 13 residues. V was cut by 7 bases and J by 0 bases, with 9 bases left in between. CDR3 sequence reads: CASKADANYGYTF. The CDR3 region has the DNA TGTGCCAGCAAGGCAGACGCTAACTATGGCTACACCTTC.

The V gene is TRBV6-1, the J gene TRBJ2-7; the D gene is possibly TRBD1 (6 bases). Germline V gene lookup returns CDR1 MNHNS and CDR2 SASEGT. V lost 6 bases, J lost 0 bases, and 24 bases lay in between. This CDR3 has 18 residues. Here the CDR3 reads CASSPTGMTGISSYEQYF. DNA of the CDR3: TGTGCCAGCAGCCCCACTGGGATGACAGGAATAAGCTCCTACGAGCAGTACTTC.

This clonotype was observed at least ten times. The chain recombines TRBV10-3 with TRBJ1-1, with D uncertain. In germline, CDR1 is ENHRY, CDR2 SYGVKD. The CDR3 extends over 14 amino acids. The V end lost 2 bases, the J end lost 2 bases, and 9 bases lay between the germline ends. CDR3 sequence (DNA): TGTGCCATCAGTGAGGGGCCCCAAAACACTGAAGCTTTCTTT. This codes for CAISEGPQNTEAFF.

About this clonotype: This may be a read error: a much more frequent sequence differs by one nucleotide. The chain employs TRBV29-1 and TRBJ2-1; no clear D. There are 17 residues in the CDR3. Germline CDR1 SQVTM, CDR2 ANQGSEA. Trimming pared 6 bases from V and 5 bases from J, leaving 26 bases between. The CDR3 coding sequence is TGCAGCGTACACCAGATTCTCCGGTTGCCCGACAACAATGAGCAGTTCTTC. This gives the protein CSVHQILRLPDNNEQFF.

This clonotype appeared many times. V usage is TRBV20-1 and J usage is TRBJ2-1, with D perhaps TRBD2 (5 bases). Deletions cut 0 bases from V and 9 bases from J, with 12 bases between. This CDR3 comprises 13 residues. CDR1 and CDR2 (germline): DFQATT, SNEGSKA (reference sequence). The DNA of the CDR3 is TGCAGTGCTAGAGATCCTCCGGCGGGTGAGCAGTTCTTC. Translating gives CSARDPPAGEQFF.

This rearrangement joins TRBV30 to TRBJ1-2; weak D call: TRBD1 (5 bases). V was cut by 3 bases and J by 0 bases, with 17 bases left in between. Germline V lookup: CDR1 GTSNPN, CDR2 SVGIG (reference sequence). The CDR3 is 16 amino acids. DNA of the CDR3: TGTGCCTGGAGGACCACTGGGGGTGATTCTAACTATGGCTACACCTTC. Protein: CAWRTTGGDSNYGYTF. The full variable domain, completed using reference TRBV30 and TRBJ1-2, is SQTIHQWPATLVQPVGSPLSLECTVEGTSNPNLYWYRQAAGRGLQLLFYSVGIGQISSEVPQNLSASRPQDRQFILSSKKLLLSDSGFYLCAWRTTGGDSNYGYTFGSGTRLTVV.

The rearrangement links TRBV11-2 to TRBJ2-7; D gene uncertain. Trimming stripped 2 bases from V and 7 bases from J, with 12 bases between. The length of the CDR3 is 13 residues. Germline CDR1 reads SGHAT; CDR2 reads FQNNGV. CDR3 bases: TGTGCCAGCAGCTTATTAGGTGGGCGGGAGCAGTACTTC. Protein: CASSLLGGREQYF.

Ten or more counts support this clonotype. This chain connects TRBV6-1 to TRBJ2-3; no reliable D call. Germline V lookup: CDR1 MNHNS, CDR2 SASEGT. V gave up 2 bases and J gave up 5 bases, with 17 bases separating them. The CDR3 has 16 amino acids. The CDR3: CASSEPPRPVGDTQYF. CDR3 nucleotide sequence: TGTGCCAGCAGTGAACCTCCGCGACCGGTAGGAGATACGCAGTATTTT.

The V call is TRBV6-1, the J call TRBJ1-3, with D possibly TRBD1 on 5 matching bases. Germline CDR1 is MNHNS and CDR2 is SASEGT. The CDR3 consists of 12 residues. V lost 9 bases and J 2 bases, leaving 8 bases between the germline ends. CDR3 nucleotides: TGTGCCAGTCAGGGCGCTGGAAACACCATATATTTT. It yields the protein CASQGAGNTIYF.

This clonotype was seen a few times. The rearrangement joins TRBV19 to TRBJ1-5; possibly TRBD1 for D (5 bases). Trimming stripped 3 bases from V and 0 bases from J, with 9 bases between. This CDR3 region has 15 residues. Germline V gene lookup returns CDR1 LNHDA and CDR2 SQIVND (reference sequence). In nucleotides, the CDR3 is TGTGCCAGTAGTATCCTGGGGGATAGCAATCAGCCCCAGCATTTT. Translation gives CASSILGDSNQPQHF.